The source of this T cell receptor beta chain is a study of CXCR3-negative and CXCR3-positive naive CD8 T cells. Findings of the study overall: The study found that naive CXCR3-negative and CXCR3-positive cells shared TRBV-TRBJ usage, while memory cells differed. Between one naive subset and the other, surface CD5 was comparable, and TCR strength was inferred from TRB CDR3 properties.

The CDR3 runs to 17 residues. The germline V gene encodes CDR1 MNHNS and CDR2 SASEGT. Measured by frequency, this clonotype is medium-sized (0.01 to 0.1%). Its specificity is not known. TRB cDNA was prepared as libraries by UMI-labeled 5' RACE. TCRdb reprocessed the 5' RACE reads and stores each CDR3 protein as one record, lacking DNA. The data include 55,000 to 65,000 distinct CDR3 sequences; the top ten clones carry 3.5% to 5%. CD8+ T cell subsets were each sorted in triplicate, around 270,000 cells apiece. CD45RO-CCR7+CD27+CD95- cells counted as naive CD8+ T cells. The TCR sequence derives from a human donor in good health. Some clones in this sample may be carry-over from other donors' samples. The sequencing sample was made of naive CXCR3- CD8+ T cells from blood. Sample subset: CD45RO-CCR7+CD27+CD95- naive CD8+ T cells lacking CXCR3 (TNR3-). This chain links TRBV6-1 with TRBJ1-2; the TRBD1 assignment by TCRdb is unverifiable without DNA. The CDR3 here is CASSTTPLGMVRYGYTF.